What follows describes a single TCR beta chain. Its antigen is currently unknown. This specimen belongs to a study of blood T cells in healthy people across ages. Study findings and constraints: Naive and antigen-experienced cells could not be conclusively compared, given unsorted PBMCs.

Through a sample-barcoded 5' primer and a J-beta primer mix, a second PCR was run for roughly 6 to 11 cycles. TCRdb re-analysed the 5' RACE reads in MiXCR, keeping a single row per CDR3 protein. The sample consists of around 1,900,000 distinct CDR3 sequences, roughly 43% of them appearing once. In each sample, at least 7 million PBMCs were isolated. Total RNA was isolated from each sample in quantities of at least 6 micrograms. The V and J ends lost 8 bases and 1 base, in that order; junction bases with no gene match: 7. This CDR3 is 15 amino acids long. V is TRBV12-3 or TRBV12-4 and J is TRBJ1-1; 10 nucleotides agree with TRBD1. This TCR was sampled from a human donor in good health. The sample was blood. CDR3: CASGGQGVQNTEAFF. CDR3 coding DNA: TGTGCCAGCGGTGGACAGGGGGTGCAGAACACTGAAGCTTTCTTT.